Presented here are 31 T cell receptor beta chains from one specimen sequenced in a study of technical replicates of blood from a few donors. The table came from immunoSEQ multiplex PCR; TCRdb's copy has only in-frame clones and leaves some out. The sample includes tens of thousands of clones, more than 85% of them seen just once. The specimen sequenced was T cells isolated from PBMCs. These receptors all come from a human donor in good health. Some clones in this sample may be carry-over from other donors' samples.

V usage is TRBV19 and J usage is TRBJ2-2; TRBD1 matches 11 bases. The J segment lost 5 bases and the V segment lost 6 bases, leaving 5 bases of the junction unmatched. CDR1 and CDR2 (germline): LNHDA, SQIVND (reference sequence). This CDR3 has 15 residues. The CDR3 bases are TGTGCCAGTAGCGGGACAGGGGGTATAACCGGGGAGCTGTTTTTT. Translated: CASSGTGGITGELFF.

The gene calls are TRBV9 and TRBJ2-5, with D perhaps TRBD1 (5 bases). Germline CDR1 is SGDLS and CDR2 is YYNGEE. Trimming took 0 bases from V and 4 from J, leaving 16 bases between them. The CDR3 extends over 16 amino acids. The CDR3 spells CASSVVGVVTPETQYF. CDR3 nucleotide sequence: TGTGCCAGCAGCGTAGTAGGGGTTGTGACTCCAGAGACCCAGTACTTC.

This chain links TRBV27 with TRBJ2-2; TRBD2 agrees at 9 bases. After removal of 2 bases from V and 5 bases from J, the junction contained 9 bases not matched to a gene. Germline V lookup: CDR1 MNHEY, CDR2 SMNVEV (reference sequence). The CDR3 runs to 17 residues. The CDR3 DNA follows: TGTGCCAGCAGTTTAGTGGCGGGAGGGCCTTGGACCGGGGAGCTGTTTTTT. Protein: CASSLVAGGPWTGELFF.

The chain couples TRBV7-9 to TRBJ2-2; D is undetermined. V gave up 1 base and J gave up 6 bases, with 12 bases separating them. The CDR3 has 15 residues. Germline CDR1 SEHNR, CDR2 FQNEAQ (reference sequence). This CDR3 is CASSLVERKSGELFF. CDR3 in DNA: TGTGCCAGCAGCTTAGTGGAGAGGAAGTCCGGGGAGCTGTTTTTT.

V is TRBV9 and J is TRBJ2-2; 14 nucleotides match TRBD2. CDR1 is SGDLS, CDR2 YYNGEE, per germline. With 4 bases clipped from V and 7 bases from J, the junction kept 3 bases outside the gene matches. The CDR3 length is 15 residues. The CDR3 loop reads CASSLGLAGVGELFF. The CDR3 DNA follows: TGTGCCAGCAGCTTGGGACTAGCGGGAGTCGGGGAGCTGTTTTTT.

The chain's CDR3 is CASSIIYGTSLYNEQFF. The CDR3 region has the DNA TGTGCCAGTAGTATTATTTACGGGACTAGCTTATACAATGAGCAGTTCTTC. J is TRBJ2-1 and V is TRBV19; 9 nucleotides match TRBD2. V lost 3 bases, J lost 4 bases, and 10 bases stayed unmatched. Looked up from germline, CDR1 is LNHDA and CDR2 is SQIVND (reference sequence). The CDR3 length is 17 residues.

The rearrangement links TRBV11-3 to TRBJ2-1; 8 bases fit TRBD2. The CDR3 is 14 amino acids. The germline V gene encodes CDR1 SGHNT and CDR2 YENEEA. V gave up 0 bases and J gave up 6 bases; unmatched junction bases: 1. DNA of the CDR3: TGTGCCAGCAGCTTAGAGGCGGGAGGCAATGAGCAGTTCTTC. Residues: CASSLEAGGNEQFF.

Here the CDR3 DNA reads TGTGCCCCCTACCGGGGGGTAAGGATCTACAATGAGCAGTTCTTC. Protein sequence: CAPYRGVRIYNEQFF. The chain has TRBV9 and TRBJ2-1, with 7 bases fitting TRBD2. Trimming took 10 bases from V and 3 from J; bases not matched to a gene: 13. The CDR3 sequence is 15 residues long. Germline V gene data show CDR1 as SGDLS and CDR2 as YYNGEE. Together with reference TRBV9 and TRBJ2-1, the CDR3 gives the full variable domain: DSGVTQTPKHLITATGQRVTLRCSPRSGDLSVYWYQQSLDQGLQFLIQYYNGEERAKGNILERFSAQQFPDLHSELNLSSLELGDSALYFCAPYRGVRIYNEQFFGPGTRLTVL.

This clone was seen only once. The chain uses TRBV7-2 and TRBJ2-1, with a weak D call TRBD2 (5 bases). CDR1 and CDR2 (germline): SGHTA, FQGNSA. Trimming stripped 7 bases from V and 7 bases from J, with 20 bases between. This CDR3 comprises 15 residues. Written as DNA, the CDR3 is TGTGCCAGCATCCAGAAGCGGCAGCAAGCAAATGAGCAGTTCTTC. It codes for CASIQKRQQANEQFF.

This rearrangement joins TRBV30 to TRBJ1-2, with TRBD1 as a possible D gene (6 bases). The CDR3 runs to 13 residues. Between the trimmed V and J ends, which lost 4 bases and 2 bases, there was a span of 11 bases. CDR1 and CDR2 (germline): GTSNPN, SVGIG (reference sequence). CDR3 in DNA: TGTGCCTGGAATGCAGGGGCCAACTATGGCTACACCTTC. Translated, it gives CAWNAGANYGYTF.

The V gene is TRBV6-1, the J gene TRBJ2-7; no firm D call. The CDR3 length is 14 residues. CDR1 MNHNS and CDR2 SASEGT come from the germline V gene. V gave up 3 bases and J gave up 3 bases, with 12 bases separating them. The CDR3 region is CASSEIAGNYEQYF. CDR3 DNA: TGTGCCAGCAGTGAGATAGCCGGTAACTACGAGCAGTACTTC.

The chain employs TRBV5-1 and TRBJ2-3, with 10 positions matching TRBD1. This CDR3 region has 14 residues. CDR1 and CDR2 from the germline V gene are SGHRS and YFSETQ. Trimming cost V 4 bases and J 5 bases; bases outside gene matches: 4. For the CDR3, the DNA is TGCGCCAGCAGCGACAGGGGGCTTGGAGATACGCAGTATTTT. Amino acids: CASSDRGLGDTQYF.

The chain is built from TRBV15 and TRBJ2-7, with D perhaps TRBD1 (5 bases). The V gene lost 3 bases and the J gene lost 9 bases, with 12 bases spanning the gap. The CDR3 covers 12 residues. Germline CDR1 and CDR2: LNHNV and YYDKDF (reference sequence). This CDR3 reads CATSSATGSQYF. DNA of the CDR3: TGTGCCACCAGCAGCGCCACAGGATCGCAGTACTTC.

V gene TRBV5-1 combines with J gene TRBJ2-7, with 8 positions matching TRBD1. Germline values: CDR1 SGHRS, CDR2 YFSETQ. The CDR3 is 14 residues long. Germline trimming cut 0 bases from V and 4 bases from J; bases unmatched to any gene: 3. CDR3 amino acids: CASSLVDREYEQYF. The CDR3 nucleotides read TGCGCCAGCAGCTTGGTGGACAGGGAATACGAGCAGTACTTC.

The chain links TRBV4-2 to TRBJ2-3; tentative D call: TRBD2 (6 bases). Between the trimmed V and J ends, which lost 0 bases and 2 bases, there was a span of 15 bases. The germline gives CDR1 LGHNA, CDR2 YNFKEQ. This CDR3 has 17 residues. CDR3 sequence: CASSQELAGSYTDTQYF. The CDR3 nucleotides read TGTGCCAGCAGCCAAGAATTGGCGGGATCTTACACAGATACGCAGTATTTT.

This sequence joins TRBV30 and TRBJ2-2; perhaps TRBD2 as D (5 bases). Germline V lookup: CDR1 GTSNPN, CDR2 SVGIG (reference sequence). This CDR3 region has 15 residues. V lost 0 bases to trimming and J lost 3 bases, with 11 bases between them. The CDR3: CAWSVAPGDTGELFF. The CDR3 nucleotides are TGTGCCTGGAGTGTAGCCCCCGGGGACACCGGGGAGCTGTTTTTT.

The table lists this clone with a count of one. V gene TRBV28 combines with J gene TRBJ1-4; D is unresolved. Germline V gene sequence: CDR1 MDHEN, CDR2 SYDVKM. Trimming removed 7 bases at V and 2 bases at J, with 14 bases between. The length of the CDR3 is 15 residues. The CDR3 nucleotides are TGTGCCAGCACCAATCCCCGGGATACTAATGAAAAACTGTTTTTT. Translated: CASTNPRDTNEKLFF.

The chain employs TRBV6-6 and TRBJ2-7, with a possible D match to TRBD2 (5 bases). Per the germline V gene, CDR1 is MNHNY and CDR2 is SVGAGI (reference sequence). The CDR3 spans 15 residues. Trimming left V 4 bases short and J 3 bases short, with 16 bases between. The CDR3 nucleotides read TGTGCCAGCAGTTTCCCCCGGGAAAAGATCTACGAGCAGTACTTC. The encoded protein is CASSFPREKIYEQYF.

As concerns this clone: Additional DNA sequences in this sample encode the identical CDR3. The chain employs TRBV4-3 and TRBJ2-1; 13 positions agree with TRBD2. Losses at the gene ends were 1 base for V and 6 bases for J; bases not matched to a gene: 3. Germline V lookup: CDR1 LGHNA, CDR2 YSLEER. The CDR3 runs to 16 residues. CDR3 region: CASSQVLAGGRNEQFF. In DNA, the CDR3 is TGCGCCAGCAGCCAAGTACTAGCGGGAGGGCGCAATGAGCAGTTCTTC.

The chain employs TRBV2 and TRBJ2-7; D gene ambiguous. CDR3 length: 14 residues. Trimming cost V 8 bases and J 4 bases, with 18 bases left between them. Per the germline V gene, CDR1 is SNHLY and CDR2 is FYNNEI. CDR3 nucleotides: TGTGCCAGCTCCAATTCACAGACCGAATACGAGCAGTACTTC. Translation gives CASSNSQTEYEQYF.

The CDR3 bases are TGCAGCGTTTCGCAGGATCTGAACACTGAAGCTTTCTTT. Translation gives CSVSQDLNTEAFF. The chain joins TRBV29-1 to TRBJ1-1; no firm D call. Germline CDR1 is SQVTM and CDR2 is ANQGSEA. The CDR3 spans 13 residues. The germline V and J ends were trimmed by 5 bases and 0 bases, with 10 bases remaining between them.

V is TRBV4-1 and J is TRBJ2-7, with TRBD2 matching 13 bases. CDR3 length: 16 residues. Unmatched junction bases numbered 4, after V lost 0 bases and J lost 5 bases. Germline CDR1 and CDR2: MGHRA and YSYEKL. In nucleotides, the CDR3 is TGCGCCAGCAGCCAAGACGGACTAGCGGGAGATGACGAGCAGTACTTC. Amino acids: CASSQDGLAGDDEQYF.

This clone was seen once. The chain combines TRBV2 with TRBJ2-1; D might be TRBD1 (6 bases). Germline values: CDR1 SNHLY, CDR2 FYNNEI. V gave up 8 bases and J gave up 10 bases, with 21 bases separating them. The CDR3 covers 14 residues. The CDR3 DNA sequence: TGTGCCAGCCGCCTTACAGAGGGGGTGAGAGAGCAGTTCTTC. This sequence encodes CASRLTEGVREQFF.

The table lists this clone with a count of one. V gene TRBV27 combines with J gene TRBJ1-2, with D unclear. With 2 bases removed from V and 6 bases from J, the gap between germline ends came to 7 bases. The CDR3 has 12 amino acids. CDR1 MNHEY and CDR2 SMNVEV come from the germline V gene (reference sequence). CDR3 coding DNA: TGTGCCAGCAGTTTAGGAGGGCATGGCTACACCTTC. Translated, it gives CASSLGGHGYTF.

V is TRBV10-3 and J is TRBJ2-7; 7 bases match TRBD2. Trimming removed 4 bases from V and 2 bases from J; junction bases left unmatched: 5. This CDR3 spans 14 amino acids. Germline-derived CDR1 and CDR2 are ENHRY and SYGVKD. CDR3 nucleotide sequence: TGTGCCATCAGTGTTCCTAGCGGCGCCTACGAGCAGTACTTC. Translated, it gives CAISVPSGAYEQYF.

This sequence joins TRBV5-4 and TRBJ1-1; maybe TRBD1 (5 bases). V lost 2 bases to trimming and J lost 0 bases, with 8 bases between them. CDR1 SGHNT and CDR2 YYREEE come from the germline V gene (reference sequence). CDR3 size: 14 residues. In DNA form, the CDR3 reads TGTGCCAGCAGCTTAAAAGGGGTGAACACTGAAGCTTTCTTT. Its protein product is CASSLKGVNTEAFF.

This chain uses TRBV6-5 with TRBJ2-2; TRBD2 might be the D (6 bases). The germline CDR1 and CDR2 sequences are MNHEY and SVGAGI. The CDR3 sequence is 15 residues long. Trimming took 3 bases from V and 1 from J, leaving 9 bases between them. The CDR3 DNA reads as TGTGCCAGCAGTTATTCTAGCGAGAACACCGGGGAGCTGTTTTTT. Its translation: CASSYSSENTGELFF.

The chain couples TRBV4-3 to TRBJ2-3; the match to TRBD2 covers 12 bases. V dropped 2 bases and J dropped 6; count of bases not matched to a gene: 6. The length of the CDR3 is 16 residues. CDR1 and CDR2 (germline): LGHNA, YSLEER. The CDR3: CASSQQLAGGGDTQYF. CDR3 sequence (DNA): TGCGCCAGCAGCCAACAGCTAGCGGGAGGGGGTGATACGCAGTATTTT.

CDR3 region: CASSPGIGAGYTF. CDR3 bases: TGTGCCAGCAGCCCAGGAATTGGGGCTGGCTACACCTTC. V gene TRBV7-3 combines with J gene TRBJ1-2; D possibly corresponds to TRBD1 (5 bases). The germline V gene encodes CDR1 SGHTA and CDR2 FQGTGA. The germline V and J ends were trimmed by 5 bases and 7 bases, with 14 bases remaining between them. The CDR3 extends over 13 amino acids.

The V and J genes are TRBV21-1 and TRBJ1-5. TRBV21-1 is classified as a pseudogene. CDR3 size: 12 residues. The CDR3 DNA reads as TGTGCCAGCGAGCGGCAAAATCAGCCCCAGCATTTT. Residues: CASERQNQPQHF.

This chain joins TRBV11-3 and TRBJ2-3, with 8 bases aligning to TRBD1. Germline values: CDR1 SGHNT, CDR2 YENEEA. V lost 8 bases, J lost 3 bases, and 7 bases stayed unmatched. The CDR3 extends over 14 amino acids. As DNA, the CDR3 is TGTGCCAGCGGACCGACAGGGGAAACAGATACGCAGTATTTT. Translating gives CASGPTGETDTQYF.